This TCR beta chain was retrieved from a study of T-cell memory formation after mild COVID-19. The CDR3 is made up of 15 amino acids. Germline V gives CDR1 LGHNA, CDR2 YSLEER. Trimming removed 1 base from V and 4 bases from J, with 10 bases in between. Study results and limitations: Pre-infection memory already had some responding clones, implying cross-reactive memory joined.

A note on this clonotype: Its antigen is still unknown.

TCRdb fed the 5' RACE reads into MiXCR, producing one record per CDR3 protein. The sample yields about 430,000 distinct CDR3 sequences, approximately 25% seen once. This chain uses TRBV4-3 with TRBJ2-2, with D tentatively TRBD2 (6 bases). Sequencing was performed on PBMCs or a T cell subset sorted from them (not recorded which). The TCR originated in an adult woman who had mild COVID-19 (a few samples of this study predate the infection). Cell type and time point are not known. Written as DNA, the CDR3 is TGCGCCAGCAGCCAAGCGGGAGTGGCCACCGGGGAGCTGTTTTTT. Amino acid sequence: CASSQAGVATGELFF.